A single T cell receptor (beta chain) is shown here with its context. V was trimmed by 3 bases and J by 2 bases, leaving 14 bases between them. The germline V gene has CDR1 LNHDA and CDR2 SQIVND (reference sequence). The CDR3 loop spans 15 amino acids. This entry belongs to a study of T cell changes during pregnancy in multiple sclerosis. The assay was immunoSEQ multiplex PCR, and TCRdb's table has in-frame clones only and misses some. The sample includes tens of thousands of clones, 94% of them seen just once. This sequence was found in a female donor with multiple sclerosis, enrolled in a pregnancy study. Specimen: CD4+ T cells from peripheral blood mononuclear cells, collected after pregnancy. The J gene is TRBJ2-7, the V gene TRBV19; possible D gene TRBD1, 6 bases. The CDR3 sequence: CASSMGAQGTYEQYF. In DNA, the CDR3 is TGTGCCAGTAGTATGGGGGCCCAGGGAACCTACGAGCAGTACTTC.